These 18 T cell receptor beta chains were sequenced from one sample in a study of graft-versus-host responses after intestinal transplantation. The data were produced by immunoSEQ multiplex PCR, yet TCRdb's version contains in-frame clones alone and is incomplete. The sample includes 90,000 to 150,000 clones, about 93% of them seen just once. Their antigen targets remain unknown. Sequencing was performed on unstimulated CD4+ T cells sorted from spleen or lymph node cells, taken before intestinal transplant. These receptors were obtained from a human donor who received an intestinal transplant.

This rearrangement joins TRBV4-1 to TRBJ2-7, with D perhaps given as TRBD1 or TRBD2 (5 bases each). The CDR3 contains 15 residues. Trimming cost V 1 base and J 1 base, with 11 bases left between them. Germline V gene data show CDR1 as MGHRA and CDR2 as YSYEKL. The CDR3, as DNA: TGCGCCAGCAGCCAAGGGGACGGAAGTTCCTACGAGCAGTACTTC. This encodes CASSQGDGSSYEQYF.

This chain links TRBV4-1 with TRBJ2-4; 14 bases agree with TRBD2. The J segment lost 8 bases and the V segment lost 1 base, leaving 7 bases of the junction unmatched. Germline lookup yields CDR1 MGHRA and CDR2 YSYEKL. This CDR3 comprises 17 residues. CDR3 in amino acids: CASSQVRLAGGPDIQYF. CDR3 DNA sequence: TGCGCCAGCAGCCAAGTTCGACTAGCGGGAGGGCCGGACATTCAGTACTTC.

The CDR3 coding sequence is TGCGCCAGCGCCTCCTCCGGGTCCGGCGAAAAACTGTTTTTT. Translated: CASASSGSGEKLFF. The gene calls are TRBV5-1 and TRBJ1-4; D remains ambiguous. The CDR3 covers 14 residues. Trimming took 7 bases from V and 8 from J, leaving 18 bases between them. In germline, CDR1 is SGHRS, CDR2 YFSETQ.

The rearrangement uses TRBV7-9 and TRBJ2-5, with D unresolved. V was clipped by 4 bases and J by 5 bases, with 11 bases between them. The CDR3 has 13 residues. The germline gives CDR1 SEHNR, CDR2 FQNEAQ (reference sequence). The CDR3 sequence is CASSYPYPETQYF. For the CDR3, the DNA is TGTGCCAGCAGCTACCCGTATCCGGAGACCCAGTACTTC.

The rearrangement uses TRBV7-8 and TRBJ2-1, with a possible D match to TRBD1 (5 bases). The CDR3 spans 12 residues. Germline V gene lookup returns CDR1 SGHVS and CDR2 FQNEAQ. V was cut by 4 bases and J by 9 bases, with 10 bases left in between. CDR3 nucleotide sequence: TGTGCCAGCAGCTGGACAAAGGGTGAGCAGTTCTTC. It encodes CASSWTKGEQFF.

The rearrangement links TRBV4-1 to TRBJ2-5; 7 nucleotides align to TRBD2. The CDR3 runs 15 residues. In germline, CDR1 is MGHRA, CDR2 YSYEKL. Trimming took 1 base from V and 5 from J; bases not matched to a gene: 7. This CDR3 is CASSQVGSGWETQYF. The CDR3 nucleotides are TGCGCCAGCAGCCAAGTAGGTAGCGGGTGGGAGACCCAGTACTTC.

The chain carries TRBV6-6 and TRBJ1-5; D ambiguous. The CDR3 runs to 14 residues. Trimming left V 4 bases short and J 7 bases short, with 14 bases between. CDR1 and CDR2 from the germline V gene are MNHNY and SVGAGI (reference sequence). The CDR3, as DNA: TGTGCCAGCAGTTCCACATATGGTGTACAGCCCCAGCATTTT. It translates to CASSSTYGVQPQHF.

The genes are TRBV19 and TRBJ2-3; either TRBD1 or TRBD2 may supply D (5 bases each). Between the trimmed V and J ends, which lost 9 bases and 2 bases, there was a span of 18 bases. Germline V CDR1 and CDR2: LNHDA, SQIVND (reference sequence). CDR3 length equals 15 residues. CDR3 sequence reads: CASKGGQGVTDTQYF. CDR3 nucleotide sequence: TGTGCCAGCAAAGGCGGGCAGGGTGTCACAGATACGCAGTATTTT.

This chain joins TRBV7-3 and TRBJ2-3, with 7 bases lining up with TRBD2. The trim removed 5 bases at V and 1 base at J, leaving 0 bases unmatched. Germline lookup yields CDR1 SGHTA and CDR2 FQGTGA. CDR3 length equals 13 residues. CDR3 DNA: TGTGCCAGCAGCGCGGGGGGCACAGATACGCAGTATTTT. Its translation is CASSAGGTDTQYF.

Only one count was recorded for this clone. The rearrangement uses TRBV30 and TRBJ2-7, with TRBD2 as a possible D gene (6 bases). Germline CDR1 and CDR2: GTSNPN and SVGIG (reference sequence). This CDR3 has 18 residues. The CDR3: CAHVWGETSVNLSYEQYF. CDR3 sequence (DNA): TGTGCTCACGTGTGGGGGGAGACTAGTGTTAACTTGTCCTACGAGCAGTACTTC.

The V gene is TRBV7-6, the J gene TRBJ2-5, with TRBD2 matching 7 bases. CDR1 is SGHVS and CDR2 is FNYEAQ in the germline V gene. The CDR3 contains 13 residues. V dropped 2 bases and J dropped 4; count of bases not matched to a gene: 1. CDR3 sequence (DNA): TGTGCCAGCAGCTTAACGGGGGGAGAGACCCAGTACTTC. This sequence encodes CASSLTGGETQYF.

The chain uses TRBV4-2 and TRBJ2-5, with 7 nucleotides matching TRBD2. The CDR3 extends over 14 amino acids. Germline V gene lookup returns CDR1 LGHNA and CDR2 YNFKEQ. Losses at the gene ends were 0 bases for V and 5 bases for J; bases not matched to a gene: 3. In nucleotides, the CDR3 is TGTGCCAGCAGCCAAGAGCGGGAGATGGAGACCCAGTACTTC. Translating it yields CASSQEREMETQYF.

This chain uses TRBV7-3 with TRBJ2-7; 8 positions agree with TRBD1. The V segment lost 4 bases and the J segment 5 bases; nucleotides outside the gene matches: 10. The CDR3 has 15 residues. CDR1 SGHTA and CDR2 FQGTGA come from the germline V gene. In nucleotides, the CDR3 is TGTGCCAGCAGCTCATCCGGGACAGGATCCCACGAGCAGTACTTC. This gives the protein CASSSSGTGSHEQYF. The full variable domain, in which reference TRBV7-3 and TRBJ2-7 provide the parts outside the CDR3, is GAGVSQTPSNKVTEKGKYVELRCDPISGHTALYWYRQSLGQGPEFLIYFQGTGAADDSGLPNDRFFAVRPEGSVSTLKIQRTERGDSAVYLCASSSSGTGSHEQYFGPGTRLTVT.

This chain uses TRBV10-3 with TRBJ2-7, with unresolved D. Trimming took 4 bases from V and 3 from J, leaving 10 bases between them. The germline V gene encodes CDR1 ENHRY and CDR2 SYGVKD. This CDR3 has 13 residues. The DNA of the CDR3 is TGTGCCATCAGTGTCCAAGGCCTCTACGAGCAGTACTTC. Protein sequence: CAISVQGLYEQYF.

This sequence joins TRBV10-1 and TRBJ2-3; D gene unclear. The germline V gene encodes CDR1 WNHNN and CDR2 SYGVQD (reference sequence). There are 14 residues in the CDR3. Deletions cut 3 bases from V and 5 bases from J, with 12 bases between. Written as DNA, the CDR3 is TGCGCCAGCAGTGATAAATTAGACCAAGATACGCAGTATTTT. Protein sequence: CASSDKLDQDTQYF.

CDR3 in amino acids: CASSGLAGGTYNEQFF. For the CDR3, the DNA is TGTGCCAGCAGTGGACTAGCGGGAGGCACCTACAATGAGCAGTTCTTC. This chain uses TRBV6-1 with TRBJ2-1; 13 bases are a match to TRBD2. The CDR3 contains 16 residues. CDR1 is MNHNS and CDR2 is SASEGT in the germline V gene. Unmatched junction bases numbered 2, after V lost 4 bases and J lost 2 bases.

The J gene is TRBJ1-5, the V gene TRBV6-5; tentatively, D is TRBD1 (5 bases). The CDR3 is 13 residues long. V was cut by 5 bases and J by 9 bases, with 14 bases left in between. Germline V gene sequence: CDR1 MNHEY, CDR2 SVGAGI. DNA of the CDR3: TGTGCCAGCAGTGACCTCAGGGTTAGGCCCCAGCATTTT. It specifies CASSDLRVRPQHF.

The chain has TRBV5-6 and TRBJ2-2; unclear D gene. Trimming left V 1 base short and J 6 bases short, with 16 bases between. Germline CDR1 and CDR2: SGHDT and YYEEEE. This CDR3 spans 16 amino acids. CDR3 residues: CASSLWFGVISGELFF. The CDR3 nucleotides are TGTGCCAGCAGCTTGTGGTTTGGGGTAATCTCCGGGGAGCTGTTTTTT.